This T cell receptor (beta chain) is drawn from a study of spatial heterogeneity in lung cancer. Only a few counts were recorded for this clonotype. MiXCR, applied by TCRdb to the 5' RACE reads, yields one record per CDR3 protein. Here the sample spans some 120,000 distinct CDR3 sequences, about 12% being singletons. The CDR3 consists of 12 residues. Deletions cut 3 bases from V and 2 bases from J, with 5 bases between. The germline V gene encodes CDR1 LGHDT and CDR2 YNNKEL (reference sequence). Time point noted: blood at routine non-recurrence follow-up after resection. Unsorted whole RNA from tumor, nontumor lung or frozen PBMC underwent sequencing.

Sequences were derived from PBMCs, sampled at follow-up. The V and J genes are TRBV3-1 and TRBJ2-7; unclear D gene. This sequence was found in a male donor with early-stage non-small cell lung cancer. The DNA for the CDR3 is TGTGCCAGCAGCCAGGGGACCTACGAGCAGTACTTC. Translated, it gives CASSQGTYEQYF.